Following are 20 T cell receptor beta chains from one sample sequenced in a study of tumor-infiltrating lymphocytes in primary liver carcinoma. Both RNA and DNA were isolated together from about 21-30 mg of bulk tissue that had not been sorted. From approximately 0.5 ug of total RNA, TCR beta-specific cDNA was reverse-transcribed using a constant-region primer. Three nested multiplex PCR rounds, a slightly modified ARM-PCR, produced the libraries for TCR beta. TRBV1-TRBV30 forward primers paired with a C-beta reverse primer were used in the first two PCR rounds, which ran roughly 9 cycles each. One entry per CDR3 protein, called by TCRdb with MiXCR from the multiplex PCR reads. The sample contains more than 100,000 distinct CDR3 sequences, 60% to 70% of which appear only once. Sequenced input: liver tumor tissue from sampling region 1. Subset described: tumor region T1, superior pole. All receptors derive from an older woman with primary liver carcinoma and hepatitis B virus infection.

As regards this clonotype: Given a much more abundant clone one base away, this may be a read error. The J gene is TRBJ2-2, the V gene TRBV29-1; tentatively, D is TRBD2 (6 bases). The CDR3 contains 16 residues. Germline V lookup: CDR1 SQVTM, CDR2 ANQGSEA. The CDR3 DNA sequence: TGCAGCGTTGAACCCCTCTGGCGGGAAGGGACCGGGGAGCTGCTTTTT. The encoded protein is CSVEPLWREGTGELLF.

This clonotype occurred many times. The chain is built from TRBV29-1 and TRBJ1-2; TRBD1 aligns across 8 bases. Trimming removed 5 bases from V and 4 bases from J; junction bases left unmatched: 9. Germline V gives CDR1 SQVTM, CDR2 ANQGSEA. There are 14 residues in the CDR3. Here the CDR3 reads CSVSRQGRGYGYTF. The CDR3 nucleotides are TGCAGCGTTTCCCGACAGGGGAGAGGCTATGGCTACACCTTC.

As for this clonotype: The junction departs from germline at one end; a sequencing error may be responsible. The gene calls are TRBV29-1 and TRBJ2-1; TRBD2 is a possible D gene (5 bases). CDR3 size: 14 residues. Germline V lookup: CDR1 SQVTM, CDR2 ANQGSEA. The CDR3 here is CSGTGTRSYNEQSF. CDR3 DNA sequence: TGCAGCGGAACCGGAACTAGGTCCTACAATGAGCAGTCCTTC.

As concerns this clonotype: This sequence may be a read error, since a much larger clone differs from it by one base. The CDR3 loop reads CTSSMAGANTQYF. CDR3 nucleotide sequence: TGTACCAGCAGTATGGCGGGGGCGAATACGCAGTATTTT. The chain links TRBV12-3 or TRBV12-4 to TRBJ2-3; tentatively, D is TRBD2 (7 bases). The CDR3 runs to 13 residues.

This clonotype was seen just once. One end of the junction varies from germline; a read error may be responsible. This rearrangement joins TRBV11-2 to TRBJ2-1; 9 bases map to TRBD1. Germline V CDR1 and CDR2: SGHAT, FQNNGV. The CDR3 contains 18 residues. The CDR3 region has the DNA TGTGCCAACAGCTTATCGGCGGGCGGGACAGGGAGCGGAAATGAGCAGTTCTTC. Amino acid sequence: CANSLSAGGTGSGNEQFF.

Details on this clonotype: The junction shows a germline mismatch at one end, possibly a read error. This rearrangement joins TRBV11-1 to TRBJ2-7; weak D call: TRBD2 (5 bases). Germline values: CDR1 SGHAT, CDR2 FQDESV (reference sequence). This CDR3 spans 12 amino acids. The CDR3 protein is CACSQTGYEHYF. CDR3 DNA: TGTGCCTGCAGCCAGACGGGATACGAGCATTACTTC.

About this clonotype: Sequence at one end of the junction differs from germline and may be a read error. The chain uses TRBV28 and TRBJ2-3; D may match TRBD1 or TRBD2 (5 bases each). In germline, CDR1 is MDHEN, CDR2 SYDVKM. This CDR3 comprises 16 residues. The CDR3 bases are TGTGCCAGCAGTTTAGTCCTCATTAGGGAGACAGTTACGCAGTATTTT. Translating it yields CASSLVLIRETVTQYF. The full variable domain, with the rest looked up from reference TRBV28 and TRBJ2-3, is DVKVTQSSRYLVKRTGEKVFLECVQDMDHENMFWYRQDPGLGLRLIYFSYDVKMKEKGDIPEGYSVSREKKERFSLILESASTNQTSMYLCASSLVLIRETVTQYFGPGTRLTVL.

As for this clonotype: This may be a read error, as it is one base from a much larger clone. Without the conserved terminal phenylalanine or tryptophan, this CDR3 likely stems from a read error. The chain uses TRBV5-1 and TRBJ2-2; D is ambiguous. The CDR3 length is 13 residues. Germline V gives CDR1 SGHRS, CDR2 YFSETQ. V was cut by 4 bases and J by 6 bases, with 10 bases left in between. The CDR3 spells CASSRDRPGELFI. Written as DNA, the CDR3 is TGCGCCAGCAGCCGCGACCGCCCCGGGGAGCTGTTTATT.

The rearrangement uses TRBV11-2 and TRBJ1-3, with D perhaps matching TRBD1 (5 bases). The CDR3 length is 15 residues. Germline values: CDR1 SGHAT, CDR2 FQNNGV. V shed 8 bases and J shed 4 bases, with 18 bases lying between them. The CDR3 bases are TGTGCCAGCTGTGGGGACGGGGGGTCCGGAAACACCATATATTTT. Translated: CASCGDGGSGNTIYF.

Of note for this clonotype: A single base separates this from a much larger clone, so it may be a read error. The chain has TRBV5-1 and TRBJ1-2; D is unresolved. The germline V gene has CDR1 SGHRS and CDR2 YFSETQ. This CDR3 spans 13 amino acids. CDR3 sequence: CSSSSRWSYGYTF. CDR3 in DNA: TGCTCCAGCAGCTCTCGGTGGTCCTATGGCTACACCTTC.

About this clonotype itself: This may stem from a read error, because a much larger clone lies one nucleotide away. The CDR3 nucleotides read TGTGCCTGCAGAGGCCAGGGCTACACTGAAGCTTTCTTT. Amino acids: CACRGQGYTEAFF. The rearrangement joins TRBV6-5 to TRBJ1-1; D may be TRBD1 (5 bases). The germline gives CDR1 MNHEY, CDR2 SVGAGI. The CDR3 sequence is 13 residues long.

The CDR3 nucleotides are TGTGCCAGGAGCCTAGGTAGGACTGGGGAGCTGTTTTTT. It yields the protein CARSLGRTGELFF. This chain connects TRBV11-2 to TRBJ2-2; weak D call: TRBD2 (5 bases). The CDR3 runs to 13 residues. Between the trimmed V and J ends, which lost 9 bases and 8 bases, there was a span of 16 bases. The germline V gene encodes CDR1 SGHAT and CDR2 FQNNGV.

This clonotype was recorded at least ten times. The chain has TRBV12-3 or TRBV12-4 and TRBJ1-5; 9 bases fit TRBD1. CDR3 length equals 12 residues. V lost 10 bases to trimming and J lost 6 bases; unmatched junction nucleotides: 4. CDR3 nucleotides: TGTGCCACCGGGACAGGGAGTCAGCCCCAGCATTTT. Translated, it gives CATGTGSQPQHF.

CDR3 residues: CASSLGGLASSYNEQFF. In DNA, the CDR3 is TGTGCCAGCAGTTTAGGGGGACTAGCGAGCTCCTACAATGAGCAGTTCTTC. This sequence joins TRBV28 and TRBJ2-1; TRBD2 agrees at 10 bases. Germline V gene sequence: CDR1 MDHEN, CDR2 SYDVKM. With 2 bases clipped from V and 0 bases from J, the junction kept 4 bases outside the gene matches. The CDR3 loop spans 17 amino acids.

This clonotype has just a few counts. A much larger clone differs by one base, so this may be a read error. The chain is built from TRBV12-3 or TRBV12-4 and TRBJ2-7, with D possibly TRBD2 on 6 matching bases. The CDR3 consists of 13 residues. DNA for the CDR3: TGTGCCAGCAAGAAAACTAGCTCCTTCGAGCAGTACTTC. Amino acid sequence: CASKKTSSFEQYF.

Regarding this clonotype: One junction end does not reproduce the germline sequence, and a read error may be involved. The rearrangement uses TRBV4-1 and TRBJ1-2; D is possibly TRBD1 (6 bases). CDR1 is MGHRA and CDR2 is YSYEKL in the germline V gene. The CDR3 runs 16 residues. CDR3 protein: CASSQDQWTESGGYIF. In nucleotides, the CDR3 is TGCGCCAGCAGCCAAGATCAGTGGACAGAATCGGGTGGCTACATCTTT.

About this clonotype itself: This is likely a read error, given that the CDR3 carries no conserved phenylalanine or tryptophan at its end. Because the CDR3's place on the DNA is in doubt, the DNA is left out and the CDR3 is given as listed by TCRdb. This rearrangement joins TRBV6-5 to TRBJ2-5. Germline assignment: CDR1 MNHEY and CDR2 SVGAGI. The CDR3 region is 15 residues in length, termini included. The CDR3 loop reads CASSPMRYNGETHYY.

This clonotype was seen just once. A much more abundant neighbour one base away suggests this may be a read error. The chain is built from TRBV6-6 and TRBJ1-5, with 7 bases identical to TRBD1. The junction had 11 bases not matched to a gene; V was cut back by 0 bases and J by 6 bases. This CDR3 comprises 17 residues. Germline-derived CDR1 and CDR2 are MNHNY and SVGAGI (reference sequence). CDR3 region: CASSYSKVTGTGQPQHF. Written as DNA, the CDR3 is TGTGCCAGCAGTTACTCGAAGGTGACAGGGACCGGTCAGCCCCAGCATTTT.

A note on this clonotype: A read error may account for a junction end that differs from germline. The chain couples TRBV29-1 to TRBJ2-2; D is possibly TRBD2 (5 bases). The CDR3 consists of 15 residues. CDR1 is SQVTM and CDR2 is ANQGSEA in the germline V gene. CDR3 sequence reads: CSVRAGSTNTGELLF. The CDR3 nucleotides read TGCAGCGTCCGTGCCGGGTCAACGAACACCGGGGAGCTGTTATTT.

About this clonotype: An end of the junction does not agree with germline; a read error may underlie this. J is TRBJ2-1 and V is TRBV10-3; possibly TRBD2 for D (7 bases). Per germline, CDR1 ENHRY and CDR2 SYGVKD. The CDR3 loop spans 16 amino acids. The CDR3 region has the DNA TGTGCCAACAGTGAGTCTGGGGGGGGCACCTACAATGAGCAGTTCTTC. Translating it yields CANSESGGGTYNEQFF.